Below, 23 T cell receptor beta chains from the same sample are listed, as sequenced in a study of blood T cell repertoires in COVID-19. Method: immunoSEQ multiplex PCR; TCRdb's copy keeps in-frame clones and lacks some. The profile shows roughly 50,000 clones, around nine tenths of them singletons. Sequencing was carried out using peripheral blood. Every receptor here comes from a woman aged 60-70 years with active COVID-19.

The chain is built from TRBV5-1 and TRBJ1-1, with D possibly matching TRBD1 (5 bases). Per the germline V gene, CDR1 is SGHRS and CDR2 is YFSETQ. The CDR3 runs to 14 residues. V shed 0 bases and J shed 2 bases, with 8 bases lying between them. The CDR3 coding sequence is TGCGCCAGCAGCTTGGACGGGGGTAACACTGAAGCTTTCTTT. This encodes CASSLDGGNTEAFF.

This clone was recorded a few times. This chain uses TRBV10-2 with TRBJ2-5, with D hard to call. Germline assignment: CDR1 WSHSY and CDR2 SAAADI. The CDR3 contains 11 residues. The V gene lost 8 bases and the J gene lost 5 bases, with 9 bases spanning the gap. The CDR3 sequence: CASASWETQYF. The CDR3 DNA reads as TGCGCCAGCGCCAGTTGGGAGACCCAGTACTTC.

The J gene is TRBJ1-4, the V gene TRBV6-5; D is perhaps TRBD1 (6 bases). Trimming shortened V by 5 bases and J by 3 bases, and 10 bases separated the two germline ends. The CDR3 consists of 14 residues. Germline-derived CDR1 and CDR2 are MNHEY and SVGAGI. The CDR3 nucleotides read TGTGCCAGCAGTCGAGGGGGATCTAATGAAAAACTGTTTTTT. Translating gives CASSRGGSNEKLFF.

The chain carries TRBV7-9 and TRBJ1-6, with 9 bases aligning to TRBD1. Germline V gene data show CDR1 as SEHNR and CDR2 as FQNEAQ (reference sequence). This CDR3 region has 15 residues. V shed 1 base, J shed 5 bases, and the junction held 0 bases outside the gene matches. The CDR3 reads CASSLGDRDNSPLHF. The CDR3 DNA reads as TGTGCCAGCAGCTTAGGGGACAGGGATAATTCACCCCTCCACTTT.

V is TRBV3-1 (or the pseudogene TRBV3-2) and J is TRBJ2-5, with TRBD2 identical over 12 bases. The CDR3 spans 16 residues. CDR1 and CDR2 (germline): LGHDT, YNNKEL (reference sequence). The V segment lost 9 bases and the J segment 5 bases; nucleotides outside the gene matches: 13. The chain's CDR3 is CASSGTSGLRGETQYF. CDR3 DNA: TGTGCCAGTTCCGGGACTAGCGGGCTTAGGGGGGAGACCCAGTACTTC.

This clone was counted only a few times. This sequence joins TRBV7-2 and TRBJ1-3, with 7 bases lining up with TRBD1. Germline assignment: CDR1 SGHTA and CDR2 FQGNSA. The V segment lost 5 bases and the J segment 1 base; nucleotides outside the gene matches: 2. The CDR3 consists of 14 residues. This chain's CDR3 is CASSMTGSGNTIYF. The CDR3 bases are TGTGCCAGCAGCATGACAGGGTCTGGAAACACCATATATTTT.

J is TRBJ1-2 and V is TRBV6-2 or TRBV6-3; possible D gene TRBD1, 5 bases. The V gene's germline CDR1 is MNHEY and CDR2 SVGEGT. The V and J ends lost 2 bases and 5 bases respectively, with 9 bases between them. The CDR3 has 13 amino acids. The CDR3 here is CASSYGRQYGYTF. The CDR3 DNA sequence: TGTGCCAGCAGTTACGGTCGACAGTATGGCTACACCTTC.

The chain carries TRBV9 and TRBJ2-2; no clear D. V dropped 4 bases and J dropped 7 bases, with 8 bases sitting between them. The CDR3 runs 12 residues. Germline V gene sequence: CDR1 SGDLS, CDR2 YYNGEE. CDR3 protein: CASSLRLGELFF. In DNA form, the CDR3 reads TGTGCCAGCAGCCTCCGACTCGGGGAGCTGTTTTTT.

V is TRBV7-3 and J is TRBJ1-1, with 7 bases lining up with TRBD1. J was trimmed by 5 bases and V by 5 bases; bases with no gene match: 2. This CDR3 has 12 amino acids. Germline assignment: CDR1 SGHTA and CDR2 FQGTGA. DNA for the CDR3: TGTGCCAGCAGCCAGACAGGGACTGAAGCTTTCTTT. It codes for CASSQTGTEAFF.

This clone was seen a single time. This sequence joins TRBV7-6 and TRBJ1-3; the D is unclear. There are 16 residues in the CDR3. V lost 4 bases to trimming and J lost 0 bases, with 13 bases between them. Per the germline V gene, CDR1 is SGHVS and CDR2 is FNYEAQ. The CDR3 DNA reads TGTGCCAGCAGCTCAGGACGGACTATCTCTGGAAACACCATATATTTT. It specifies CASSSGRTISGNTIYF.

The J gene is TRBJ1-4, the V gene TRBV10-3, with 8 bases aligning to TRBD1. Germline V gene data show CDR1 as ENHRY and CDR2 as SYGVKD. The CDR3 totals 17 residues. J gave up 6 bases and V 0 bases, and 9 bases lay outside the gene matches. As DNA, the CDR3 is TGTGCCATCAGTGAGTCGCGGGGGACAGGCGGTGATGAAAAACTGTTTTTT. It translates to CAISESRGTGGDEKLFF.

V gene TRBV21-1 combines with J gene TRBJ1-1; the listed D gene, TRBD1, was not tested against the DNA. TRBV21-1 is a known pseudogene. This CDR3 region has 15 residues. The CDR3 sequence: CASSKRQQLNTEAFF. CDR3 sequence (DNA): TGTGCCAGCAGCAAAAGACAGCAACTGAACACTGAAGCTTTCTTT.

The chain recombines TRBV10-3 with TRBJ1-2; 7 positions agree with TRBD1. CDR3 length: 14 amino acids. V lost 3 bases and J lost 2; bases outside the gene matches: 3. From germline, CDR1 is ENHRY and CDR2 SYGVKD. The CDR3 DNA is TGTGCCATCAGTGAAAGGACAGGAAACTATGGCTACACCTTC. As protein: CAISERTGNYGYTF.

The chain recombines TRBV19 with TRBJ2-3, with TRBD2 identical over 8 bases. Unmatched junction bases numbered 4, after V lost 8 bases and J lost 0 bases. Germline lookup yields CDR1 LNHDA and CDR2 SQIVND (reference sequence). CDR3 length equals 14 residues. This CDR3 is CASGLAGSTDTQYF. DNA for the CDR3: TGTGCCAGTGGATTAGCGGGGAGCACAGATACGCAGTATTTT. Complete variable domain (other parts from reference TRBV19 and TRBJ2-3): DGGITQSPKYLFRKEGQNVTLSCEQNLNHDAMYWYRQDPGQGLRLIYYSQIVNDFQKGDIAEGYSVSREKKESFPLTVTSAQKNPTAFYLCASGLAGSTDTQYFGPGTRLTVL.

The V call is TRBV12-5, the J call TRBJ1-1, with a possible D match to TRBD1 (6 bases). Trimming left V 2 bases short and J 1 base short, with 17 bases between. The CDR3 has 17 amino acids. Germline V gene sequence: CDR1 LGHNT, CDR2 FRNRAP. The CDR3 reads CASGLKPPGHQNTEAFF. CDR3 coding DNA: TGTGCTAGTGGTTTGAAGCCTCCGGGACACCAGAACACTGAAGCTTTCTTT.

The chain couples TRBV3-1 (or the pseudogene TRBV3-2) to TRBJ1-2; tentatively, D is TRBD1 (5 bases). The CDR3 has 15 residues. V was clipped by 2 bases and J by 4 bases, with 14 bases between them. Germline V gene sequence: CDR1 LGHDT, CDR2 YNNKEL (reference sequence). CDR3 in DNA: TGTGCCAGCAGCCAAAGCGGGGCGCAAGGCTATGGCTACACCTTC. The encoded protein is CASSQSGAQGYGYTF.

CDR3 amino acids: CASRRAGAYTGELFF. CDR3 sequence (DNA): TGTGCCAGCAGAAGAGCGGGGGCATACACCGGGGAGCTGTTTTTT. This chain links TRBV6-5 with TRBJ2-2; 8 nucleotides line up with TRBD2. J gave up 3 bases and V 6 bases, and 6 bases lay outside the gene matches. CDR3 length: 15 residues. Germline V gene data show CDR1 as MNHEY and CDR2 as SVGAGI.

CDR3 residues: CASSTYGTGGPGELFF. The CDR3 coding sequence is TGTGCCAGCAGTACCTACGGGACAGGGGGGCCCGGGGAGCTGTTTTTT. V usage is TRBV25-1 and J usage is TRBJ2-2; TRBD1 matches at 11 bases. V shed 5 bases and J 6 bases; nucleotides not matched to a gene: 8. Germline CDR1 MGHDK, CDR2 SYGVNS. The CDR3 is 16 residues long.

The rearrangement joins TRBV7-3 to TRBJ1-1; a possible D gene is TRBD1 (6 bases). Looked up from germline, CDR1 is SGHTA and CDR2 is FQGTGA. CDR3 length equals 14 residues. Trimming pared 3 bases from V and 5 bases from J, leaving 13 bases between. CDR3 loop: CASSFMGAGTEAFF. The CDR3 DNA is TGTGCCAGCAGCTTTATGGGGGCTGGGACTGAAGCTTTCTTT.

Only one count was recorded for this clone. J is TRBJ1-2 and V is TRBV14; the match to TRBD1 covers 8 bases. The length of the CDR3 is 15 residues. Losses at the gene ends were 1 base for V and 8 bases for J; bases not matched to a gene: 9. The germline V gene has CDR1 SGHDN and CDR2 FVKESK. The CDR3 bases are TGTGCCAGCAGCCAAGTCAGGACAGGGATCAGGGGCTACACCTTC. It codes for CASSQVRTGIRGYTF. The variable domain in full, completed from reference TRBV14 and TRBJ1-2, reads EAGVTQFPSHSVIEKGQTVTLRCDPISGHDNLYWYRRVMGKEIKFLLHFVKESKQDESGMPNNRFLAERTGGTYSTLKVQPAELEDSGVYFCASSQVRTGIRGYTFGSGTRLTVV.

This clone was found once. J is TRBJ2-2 and V is TRBV6-1, with TRBD2 matching over 11 bases. CDR1 MNHNS and CDR2 SASEGT come from the germline V gene. V was pared by 4 bases and J by 0 bases, with 4 bases of the junction left unmatched. CDR3 length: 17 residues. CDR3 residues: CASSGLAGNANTGELFF. Written as DNA, the CDR3 is TGTGCCAGCAGTGGACTAGCGGGGAACGCGAACACCGGGGAGCTGTTTTTT.

This chain uses TRBV29-1 with TRBJ1-2; D is unresolved. V shed 4 bases and J shed 6 bases, with 15 bases lying between them. The CDR3 contains 13 residues. Per the germline V gene, CDR1 is SQVTM and CDR2 is ANQGSEA. DNA for the CDR3: TGCAGCGTTGGTGACGGGAAGTACCATGGCTACACCTTC. Protein sequence: CSVGDGKYHGYTF.

The chain combines TRBV7-8 with TRBJ2-1; the match to TRBD2 covers 12 bases. CDR3 length: 15 amino acids. V lost 3 bases and J lost 7; bases outside the gene matches: 4. Germline V CDR1 and CDR2: SGHVS, FQNEAQ. CDR3 DNA: TGTGCCAGCAGCTTTCTAGGACTAGCGGGGAATGAGCAGTTCTTC. It specifies CASSFLGLAGNEQFF. Full variable domain (missing parts from reference TRBV7-8 and TRBJ2-1): GAGVSQSPRYKVAKRGQDVALRCDPISGHVSLFWYQQALGQGPEFLTYFQNEAQLDKSGLPSDRFFAERPEGSVSTLKIQRTQQEDSAVYLCASSFLGLAGNEQFFGPGTRLTVL.